The 8 T cell receptor beta chains below were found in one sample sequenced in a study of blood T cell repertoires in COVID-19. Profiling relied on immunoSEQ multiplex PCR, and the TCRdb table lists in-frame clones only, not all of them. The sample includes approximately 16,000 clones, roughly four fifths of them seen just once. Material: peripheral blood. These TCRs come from a man older than 75 with active or convalescent COVID-19.

J is TRBJ2-1 and V is TRBV5-1; 8 bases agree with TRBD2. V lost 4 bases to trimming and J lost 7 bases; unmatched junction nucleotides: 4. CDR1 and CDR2 (germline): SGHRS, YFSETQ. CDR3 length: 13 residues. The CDR3 sequence: CASSASGLNEQFF. As DNA, the CDR3 is TGCGCCAGCAGCGCTAGCGGGTTAAATGAGCAGTTCTTC.

V usage is TRBV7-2 and J usage is TRBJ2-1, with TRBD2 matching 9 bases. The CDR3 is made up of 14 amino acids. Germline assignment: CDR1 SGHTA and CDR2 FQGNSA. Trimming cost V 10 bases and J 4 bases; bases outside gene matches: 8. The DNA of the CDR3 is TGTGCCACCAAGGCGGGGGGGGGTTACAATGAGCAGTTCTTC. Protein product: CATKAGGGYNEQFF.

In its sample, this clone was seen a few times. The V call is TRBV11-2, the J call TRBJ2-7, with TRBD1 matching 7 bases. Germline-derived CDR1 and CDR2 are SGHAT and FQNNGV. The V segment lost 3 bases and the J segment 4 bases; nucleotides outside the gene matches: 3. CDR3 size: 13 residues. The CDR3 DNA follows: TGTGCCAGCAGCTTCTACAGGGGTTACGAGCAGTACTTC. Its translation: CASSFYRGYEQYF.

The chain uses TRBV7-2 and TRBJ1-2; 7 nucleotides line up with TRBD1. With 5 bases clipped from V and 8 bases from J, the junction kept 11 bases outside the gene matches. This CDR3 region has 14 residues. CDR1 and CDR2 from the germline V gene are SGHTA and FQGNSA. CDR3 sequence (DNA): TGTGCCAGCAGCACCCGGACAGGAAGGGACGGCTACACCTTC. Its translation is CASSTRTGRDGYTF.

This clone turned up a few times. This chain links TRBV28 with TRBJ1-2, with D perhaps TRBD1 (5 bases). Per germline, CDR1 MDHEN and CDR2 SYDVKM. The CDR3 is made up of 14 amino acids. V lost 0 bases to trimming and J lost 6 bases, with 11 bases between them. CDR3 loop: CASSLWGAGHGYTF. As DNA, the CDR3 is TGTGCCAGCAGTTTATGGGGCGCGGGGCATGGCTACACCTTC.

Remarks on this clone: One junction end disagrees with the germline gene, perhaps due to a read error. The rearrangement links TRBV19 to TRBJ1-5; D might be TRBD1 (6 bases). Germline-derived CDR1 and CDR2 are LNHDA and SQIVND (reference sequence). This CDR3 region has 13 residues. The CDR3 loop reads CASSITITGTTFF. CDR3 coding DNA: TGTGCCAGTAGTATTACTATCACAGGGACGACTTTTTTT.

The chain is built from TRBV12-5 and TRBJ2-2; 7 bases align to TRBD1. Germline trimming cut 7 bases from V and 1 base from J; bases unmatched to any gene: 3. From germline, CDR1 is LGHNT and CDR2 FRNRAP. The CDR3 contains 14 residues. The CDR3 sequence is CASDDRVNTGELFF. The CDR3 bases are TGTGCTAGTGATGACAGGGTGAACACCGGGGAGCTGTTTTTT.

V and J are TRBV12-3 or TRBV12-4 and TRBJ2-5, with a tentative D call TRBD1 (5 bases). The CDR3 spans 13 residues. V was shortened by 6 bases and J by 5 bases, with 13 bases between the two germline ends. The CDR3 is CASSDSQWETQYF. CDR3 nucleotides: TGTGCCAGCAGCGACAGCCAGTGGGAGACCCAGTACTTC.